Presented here are 16 T cell receptor beta chains from one specimen sequenced in a study of blood T cell repertoires in COVID-19. The repertoire was sequenced with immunoSEQ multiplex PCR; TCRdb's copy has only in-frame clones and lacks some. Of about 180,000 clones listed, roughly 85% are singletons. Sequencing was carried out using peripheral blood. The receptors derive from a man aged 60-69 years with acute or convalescent COVID-19.

The chain links TRBV11-2 to TRBJ2-3, with D possibly matching TRBD1 (6 bases). The germline gives CDR1 SGHAT, CDR2 FQNNGV. This CDR3 contains 15 residues. The V end was cut by 0 bases, the J end by 7 bases, with 14 bases between. CDR3 in amino acids: CASSLEGQGSNTQYF. CDR3 in DNA: TGTGCCAGCAGCTTAGAAGGGCAGGGGTCTAATACGCAGTATTTT.

In the case of this clone: Other DNA sequences of this sample code for an identical CDR3. This sequence joins TRBV28 and TRBJ2-3; D is unresolved. Germline loops: CDR1 MDHEN, CDR2 SYDVKM. This CDR3 comprises 11 residues. Trimming shortened V by 4 bases and J by 5 bases, and 4 bases separated the two germline ends. The CDR3 nucleotides are TGTGCCAGCAGTTCTCTAGATACGCAGTATTTT. Translated: CASSSLDTQYF.

For this clone: Other DNA sequences in this sample translate to the same CDR3. The gene calls are TRBV24-1 and TRBJ2-1, with TRBD2 matching 7 bases. The germline CDR1 and CDR2 sequences are KGHDR and SFDVKD. The CDR3 length is 15 residues. The junction had 5 bases not matched to a gene; V was cut back by 7 bases and J by 0 bases. This chain's CDR3 is CATSVAGSSYNEQFF. The CDR3 bases are TGTGCCACCAGCGTAGCGGGCTCCTCCTACAATGAGCAGTTCTTC.

The chain combines TRBV4-1 with TRBJ1-2; D unclear. Germline V gene lookup returns CDR1 MGHRA and CDR2 YSYEKL. V lost 4 bases and J 8 bases, leaving 14 bases between the germline ends. CDR3 length: 13 amino acids. The CDR3 DNA sequence: TGCGCCAGCAGCCCCGGAGGAAGCCGGGGCTACACCTTC. Translated: CASSPGGSRGYTF.

The rearrangement uses TRBV29-1 and TRBJ2-7, with 11 bases that match TRBD1. The CDR3 contains 13 residues. CDR1 is SQVTM, CDR2 ANQGSEA, per germline. The junction had 6 bases not matched to a gene; V was cut back by 6 bases and J by 5 bases. The CDR3 reads CSVRDRGRNEQYF. The CDR3 nucleotides are TGCAGCGTCCGGGACAGGGGGAGAAACGAGCAGTACTTC.

As for this clone: Additional DNA sequences in this sample encode the identical CDR3. The rearrangement joins TRBV18 to TRBJ2-1; 8 bases map to TRBD2. This CDR3 is built from 15 residues. The ends lost 3 bases at V and 4 bases at J; junction bases unmatched: 5. Per germline, CDR1 KGHSH and CDR2 LQKENI. The CDR3 sequence: CASSPLLAGYNEQFF. In DNA form, the CDR3 reads TGTGCCAGCTCACCTCTCCTAGCGGGTTACAATGAGCAGTTCTTC.

The J gene is TRBJ2-7, the V gene TRBV2; no reliable D call. Germline CDR1 is SNHLY and CDR2 is FYNNEI. Trimming left V 8 bases short and J 2 bases short, with 7 bases between. This CDR3 contains 11 residues. CDR3 nucleotide sequence: TGTGCCAGCGGAACAGCCTACGAGCAGTACTTC. Amino acid sequence: CASGTAYEQYF.

This rearrangement joins TRBV18 to TRBJ2-7; 7 nucleotides align to TRBD2. Trimming removed 4 bases from V and 6 bases from J; junction bases left unmatched: 3. CDR3 length: 12 residues. Germline loops: CDR1 KGHSH, CDR2 LQKENI. The CDR3 DNA is TGTGCCAGCTCACAAAGCGGGACCGAGCAGTACTTC. It codes for CASSQSGTEQYF.

The rearrangement links TRBV24-1 to TRBJ1-5, with D tentatively TRBD1 (6 bases). The germline CDR1 and CDR2 sequences are KGHDR and SFDVKD. V lost 7 bases to trimming and J lost 1 base, with 10 bases between them. This CDR3 has 14 residues. This CDR3 is CATRSGDSNQPQHF. DNA for the CDR3: TGTGCCACCAGGTCAGGGGACAGCAATCAGCCCCAGCATTTT.

The rearrangement links TRBV6-2 or TRBV6-3 to TRBJ2-6; D is possibly TRBD1 (6 bases). The CDR3 is 17 residues long. CDR1 is MNHEY, CDR2 SVGEGT, per germline. Between the trimmed V and J ends, which lost 5 bases and 1 base, there was a span of 15 bases. The CDR3 loop is CASSGRGGFSGANVLTF. CDR3 bases: TGTGCCAGCAGTGGCCGAGGGGGTTTTTCTGGGGCCAACGTCCTGACTTTC.

The J gene is TRBJ2-1, the V gene TRBV19; weak D call: TRBD2 (5 bases). The CDR3 loop spans 17 amino acids. Germline CDR1 LNHDA, CDR2 SQIVND (reference sequence). Trimming removed 9 bases from V and 6 bases from J, with 27 bases in between. In DNA form, the CDR3 reads TGTGCCAGCGCCCGAAATTGGAGTCGGGATAGGCGCAATGAGCAGTTCTTC. It codes for CASARNWSRDRRNEQFF.

This clone was found once. This same CDR3 is encoded by further DNA sequences in the sample. V is TRBV5-1 and J is TRBJ2-5; tentatively, D is TRBD2 (6 bases). Deletions cut 2 bases from V and 4 bases from J, with 9 bases between. CDR3 length: 13 amino acids. Germline loops: CDR1 SGHRS, CDR2 YFSETQ. CDR3 DNA: TGCGCCAGCAGCTTCCCGGGAGCAGAGACCCAGTACTTC. It translates to CASSFPGAETQYF.

The rearrangement links TRBV19 to TRBJ2-1; D remains unclear. V was clipped by 5 bases and J by 6 bases, with 5 bases between them. The CDR3 totals 11 residues. The germline gives CDR1 LNHDA, CDR2 SQIVND (reference sequence). CDR3 sequence: CASSYSNEQFF. CDR3 sequence (DNA): TGTGCCAGTAGTTATAGCAATGAGCAGTTCTTC.

This clone has only a few counts. V is TRBV5-5 and J is TRBJ2-7; 9 bases align to TRBD2. J was trimmed by 2 bases and V by 1 base; bases with no gene match: 4. The CDR3 is 15 amino acids. Looked up from germline, CDR1 is SGHKS and CDR2 is YYEKEE (reference sequence). This CDR3 is CASSLSLAGTYEQYF. The CDR3 DNA reads as TGTGCCAGCAGCTTGAGCCTAGCGGGAACCTACGAGCAGTACTTC.

V gene TRBV10-3 combines with J gene TRBJ1-4; TRBD1 agrees at 9 bases. The CDR3 has 14 residues. The V and J ends lost 10 bases and 2 bases, in that order; junction bases with no gene match: 5. From germline, CDR1 is ENHRY and CDR2 SYGVKD. The CDR3 spells CATKQGATNEKLFF. In DNA, the CDR3 is TGTGCCACGAAACAGGGGGCCACTAATGAAAAACTGTTTTTT.

This clone was observed a single time. The rearrangement uses TRBV4-1 and TRBJ2-2; TRBD2 might be the D (6 bases). From germline, CDR1 is MGHRA and CDR2 YSYEKL. Trimming took off 3 bases at V and 4 bases at J, with 12 bases between the two ends. The length of the CDR3 is 15 residues. The CDR3 here is CASSQEGFGTGELFF. The CDR3 DNA is TGCGCCAGCAGCCAGGAGGGCTTTGGCACCGGGGAGCTGTTTTTT.